This T cell receptor beta chain emerged from a study of T cell clonality in common variable immunodeficiency. Ten or more counts support this clone. Measured with immunoSEQ multiplex PCR; TCRdb has only the in-frame clones, and not every one. The profile covers around 45,000 clones, none occurring a single time. The receptor's source is a person between 18 and 75 years old in good health. Sample: peripheral blood mononuclear cells.

The DNA read from the CDR3 is TGTGCCAGCAGTTTGGGCCCGTATAGCAATCAGCCC. Amino acid sequence: CASSLGPYSNQP. The full CDR3 reads CASSLGPYSNQPQHF. The chain couples TRBV27 to TRBJ1-5; no definite D call. The CDR3 goes on 3 residues after the read ends, and that part is filled in from the germline J gene. Germline CDR1 and CDR2: MNHEY and SMNVEV (reference sequence). The CDR3 has 15 residues. V was trimmed by 3 bases and J by 0 bases, leaving 9 bases between them.